The text below deals with one T cell receptor (beta chain). Its specificity is not known. It was RNA transcripts that yielded the amplified TCR beta CDR3 regions. Initially, a first-round RT-PCR of the TCR CDR3 employed the HTBI primer set. TCRdb passed the multiplex PCR reads through MiXCR, listing each CDR3 protein once. Of hundreds of thousands of distinct CDR3 sequences detected, under 20% appear once; the ten largest clones hold 3.7%. Thyroid ultrasound and orbital computed tomography, with clinical symptoms and serum thyroxine and TRAb, informed diagnoses. The entry originates in a study of T cells in Graves' hyperthyroidism and ophthalmopathy. Study-level findings and limits: Among thyroid clonotypes expanded above 0.001, most also appeared in blood.

The germline V gene has CDR1 KGHSH and CDR2 LQKENI. The CDR3 has 15 amino acids. V lost 3 bases and J lost 0, with 11 bases in between. The sequence was collected from a woman aged 18 to 35 with Graves' hyperthyroidism. Material for sequencing was blood. The chain is built from TRBV18 and TRBJ1-1; D unclear. The CDR3 nucleotides are TGTGCCAGCTCACCCCCGGGGATCATGAACACTGAAGCTTTCTTT. It translates to CASSPPGIMNTEAFF. Full variable domain (outside the CDR3, taken from reference TRBV18 and TRBJ1-1): NAGVMQNPRHLVRRRGQEARLRCSPMKGHSHVYWYRQLPEEGLKFMVYLQKENIIDESGMPKERFSAEFPKEGPSILRIQQVVRGDSAAYFCASSPPGIMNTEAFFGQGTRLTVV.